This T cell receptor (beta chain) was captured by sequencing in a study of identical twins. It was template switching that added a universal primer site, and there were unique molecular identifiers on the cDNA. Via MiXCR, TCRdb re-called the 5' RACE reads, giving one row per CDR3 protein. This repertoire shows hundreds of thousands of distinct CDR3 sequences, roughly 20% found once; its top ten account for around 14%. These records were also assigned to another study, of T cells expressing NK-cell markers. That work contributes: The TCR beta repertoires were obtained from sorted CD3+CD56+NKG2C+, CD3+CD56+NKG2C- and CD3+CD56-NKG2C+ T cells. HCMV seropositivity marked seven of the eight sequenced donors; one was seronegative. Over 5 donors had dominant NKG2C+ clonotypes that comprised about 1.0-7.5% of their CD8+ T cells.

The TCR sequence derives from a woman under 30 in good health. Sequences were obtained from PBMCs.

CDR3 in amino acids: CASGVGYQPQHF. The CDR3 nucleotides read TGTGCTAGTGGAGTGGGGTATCAGCCCCAGCATTTT. This chain joins TRBV12-5 and TRBJ1-5; the D is unclear. This CDR3 is 12 amino acids long. V shed 6 bases and J shed 5 bases, with 8 bases lying between them. CDR1 and CDR2 from the germline V gene are LGHNT and FRNRAP. Using reference TRBV12-5 and TRBJ1-5 for the parts outside the CDR3, the full variable domain is DARVTQTPRHKVTEMGQEVTMRCQPILGHNTVFWYRQTMMQGLELLAYFRNRAPLDDSGMPKDRFSAEMPDATLATLKIQPSEPRDSAVYFCASGVGYQPQHFGDGTRLSIL.